This T cell receptor beta chain comes out of a study of cytomegalovirus exposure and HLA in healthy donors. There are 13 residues in the CDR3. Germline CDR1 SGHNT, CDR2 YYREEE (reference sequence). The V end was cut by 5 bases, the J end by 2 bases, with 9 bases between. Primers for the PCR totalled 60 Vbeta and 13 Jbeta. Sequencing used immunoSEQ multiplex PCR; TCRdb keeps in-frame clones, though not all of them. The data show some 150,000 clones, around 82% seen once. V gene TRBV5-4 combines with J gene TRBJ2-3; D remains unclear. The receptor comes from a woman aged 50 to 65 in good health and CMV-seropositive. Sequenced sample: PBMCs. The CDR3 nucleotides read TGTGCCAGCAGTTTTAGAGACACAGATACGCAGTATTTT. It encodes CASSFRDTDTQYF.